Below, 5 T cell receptor beta chains from the same sample are listed, as sequenced in a study of vaccination effects on CD4 cells after COVID-19. Ahead of sequencing, the ViraFEST assay grew antigen-specific CD4+ T cells using viral peptide pools. Culture lasted roughly 9 days before CD4+ T cell isolation. A PCR test confirmed that the person had SARS-CoV-2 infection between March and December 2020. Their antigen targets remain unknown. The table came from immunoSEQ multiplex PCR; TCRdb's copy has only in-frame clones and leaves some out. Of around 75,000 clones in the sample, about 69% were seen once. Sequencing used CD4+ T cells from PBMCs cultured with HIV peptides, obtained before COVID-19 vaccination. Subset noted: HIV-1 Nef peptide pool negative control/reference culture. The origin of the receptors is a human donor who had a prior SARS-CoV-2 infection.

The chain is built from TRBV18 and TRBJ2-5; 8 nucleotides match TRBD1. CDR1 and CDR2 (germline): KGHSH, LQKENI. With 3 bases clipped from V and 2 bases from J, the junction kept 5 bases outside the gene matches. The CDR3 runs to 15 residues. CDR3 loop: CASSPPGGWQETQYF. In nucleotides, the CDR3 is TGTGCCAGCTCACCGCCAGGGGGCTGGCAAGAGACCCAGTACTTC.

This clone came up a few times. The chain employs TRBV5-1 and TRBJ2-7; the D is unclear. V was trimmed by 3 bases and J by 6 bases, leaving 13 bases between them. The germline V gene has CDR1 SGHRS and CDR2 YFSETQ. This CDR3 comprises 13 residues. The CDR3 sequence: CASSYNPGGEQYF. The CDR3 bases are TGCGCCAGCAGCTACAATCCTGGCGGCGAGCAGTACTTC.

This chain connects TRBV7-8 to TRBJ2-3; TRBD2 matches 11 bases. With 4 bases clipped from V and 2 bases from J, the junction kept 8 bases outside the gene matches. The CDR3 covers 17 residues. CDR1 and CDR2 from the germline V gene are SGHVS and FQNEAQ. The DNA of the CDR3 is TGTGCCAGCAGCTCCACCCCTAGCGGGGGGATCACAGATACGCAGTATTTT. Amino acids: CASSSTPSGGITDTQYF.

The chain couples TRBV7-4 to TRBJ1-5, with D maybe TRBD1 (6 bases). Trimming removed 0 bases from V and 1 base from J, with 31 bases in between. CDR3 length equals 23 residues. From germline, CDR1 is SGHVT and CDR2 SQSDAQ. CDR3 region: CASSLALYRVERGAGLSNQPQHF. The DNA for the CDR3 is TGTGCCAGCAGCTTAGCTCTTTACAGGGTCGAAAGGGGGGCCGGCTTGAGCAATCAGCCCCAGCATTTT.

The chain employs TRBV24-1 and TRBJ2-5; 8 nucleotides agree with TRBD1. This CDR3 contains 15 residues. Trimming at V came to 4 bases and at J to 4 bases, leaving 7 bases not matched to a gene. Germline-derived CDR1 and CDR2 are KGHDR and SFDVKD. This CDR3 reads CATSEAVQGAETQYF. CDR3 bases: TGTGCCACCAGTGAAGCCGTTCAGGGGGCAGAGACCCAGTACTTC.